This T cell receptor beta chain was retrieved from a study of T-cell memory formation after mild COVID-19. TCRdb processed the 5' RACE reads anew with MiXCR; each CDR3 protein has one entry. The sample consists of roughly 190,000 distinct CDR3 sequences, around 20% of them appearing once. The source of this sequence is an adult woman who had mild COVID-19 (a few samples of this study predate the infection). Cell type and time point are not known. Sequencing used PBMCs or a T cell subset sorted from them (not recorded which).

CDR3 coding DNA: TGTGCCAGCAGTGCCCCGGTGGCAGGGGTAGATACGCAGTATTTT. As protein: CASSAPVAGVDTQYF. V is TRBV6-1 and J is TRBJ2-3, with D possibly matching TRBD1 (6 bases). The V end was cut by 4 bases, the J end by 5 bases, with 16 bases between. Per the germline V gene, CDR1 is MNHNS and CDR2 is SASEGT. The CDR3 has 15 residues.